This T cell receptor (beta chain) was profiled in a study of T cell responses to AZD1222 COVID-19 vaccine. The study, taken as a whole, reports: Across spike, vaccine-associated CD4 TCRs were found, dominant at 160-218 and 743-854. The sample set comprised mostly white British donors with more females, and clonal diversity was possibly underestimated. Only six AZD1222 recipients tested seropositive at baseline.

V shed 6 bases, J shed 4 bases, and the junction held 8 bases outside the gene matches. Germline V gene lookup returns CDR1 MNHEY and CDR2 SVGAGI. CDR3 size: 15 residues. This table comes from immunoSEQ multiplex PCR, and its TCRdb copy is limited to in-frame clones, with some not included. This table holds over 150,000 clones, approximately 88% found once. Comment on this clone: Its antigen is unknown.

Analysis merged second doses at about 4 or about 12 weeks. Sequences were derived from peripheral blood, sampled 28 days after the second AZD1222 dose. This TCR derives from an adult who received the AZD1222 COVID-19 vaccine. The chain joins TRBV6-5 to TRBJ2-2; TRBD1 aligns across 7 bases. The CDR3 DNA reads as TGTGCCAGCAGGGCTGACAGGGTTCGCACCGGGGAGCTGTTTTTT. This codes for CASRADRVRTGELFF.